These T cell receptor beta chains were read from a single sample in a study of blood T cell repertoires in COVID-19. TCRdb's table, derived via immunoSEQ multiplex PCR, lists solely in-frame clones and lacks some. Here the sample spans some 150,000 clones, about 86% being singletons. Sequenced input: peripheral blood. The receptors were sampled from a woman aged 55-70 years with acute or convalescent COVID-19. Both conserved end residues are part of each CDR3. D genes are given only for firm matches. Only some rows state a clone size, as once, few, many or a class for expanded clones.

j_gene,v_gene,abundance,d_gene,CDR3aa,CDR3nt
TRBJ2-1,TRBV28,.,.,CASPPSTGSSYNEQFF,TGTGCCAGCCCCCCCTCGACGGGGAGCTCCTACAATGAGCAGTTCTTC
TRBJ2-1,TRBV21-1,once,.,CASTKAGDSYNEQFF,TGTGCCAGCACTAAAGCAGGGGACTCCTACAATGAGCAGTTCTTC
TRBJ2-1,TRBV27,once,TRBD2,CASSFTGLAGGLWEQFF,TGTGCCAGCAGTTTTACCGGACTAGCGGGGGGGCTGTGGGAGCAGTTCTTC
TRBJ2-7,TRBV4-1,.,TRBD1,CASSLQGGPQEQYF,TGCGCCAGCAGCCTACAGGGGGGTCCCCAGGAGCAGTACTTC
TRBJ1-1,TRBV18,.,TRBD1,CASSLRQGRAGAEAFF,TGTGCCAGCTCACTTCGACAGGGGCGAGCAGGCGCTGAAGCTTTCTTT
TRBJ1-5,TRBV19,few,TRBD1,CASRTGGVGNQPQHF,TGTGCCAGTAGGACAGGGGGCGTAGGCAATCAGCCCCAGCATTTT
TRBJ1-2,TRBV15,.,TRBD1,CATSRAVQGTGYTF,TGTGCCACCAGCAGAGCGGTACAGGGGACGGGCTACACCTTC
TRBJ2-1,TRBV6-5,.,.,CASSRGTFNEQFF,TGTGCCAGCAGTAGAGGGACTTTCAATGAGCAGTTCTTC
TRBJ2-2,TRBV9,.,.,CASTQNRDTPNTGELFF,TGTGCCAGCACCCAAAACCGAGACACCCCGAACACCGGGGAGCTGTTTTTT
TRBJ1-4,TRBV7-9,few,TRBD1,CASSPRDRENEKLFF,TGTGCCAGCAGCCCACGGGACAGAGAAAATGAAAAACTGTTTTTT
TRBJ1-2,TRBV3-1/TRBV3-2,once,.,CASSQVRSQGYGYTF,TGTGCCAGCAGCCAAGTAAGATCCCAGGGCTATGGCTACACCTTC
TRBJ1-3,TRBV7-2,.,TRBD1,CASSLRPGTEFSGNTIYF,TGTGCCAGCAGCTTACGGCCCGGGACAGAGTTCTCTGGAAACACCATATATTTT
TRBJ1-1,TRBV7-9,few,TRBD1,CASSRDRGRTEAFF,TGTGCCAGCAGCCGGGACAGGGGACGTACTGAAGCTTTCTTT
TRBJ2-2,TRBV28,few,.,CASSFTGSGELFF,TGTGCCAGCAGTTTTACGGGATCCGGGGAGCTGTTTTTT
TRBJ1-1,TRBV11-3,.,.,CASSKEGTWGRSNTEAFF,TGTGCCAGCAGCAAAGAGGGGACATGGGGCAGATCGAACACTGAAGCTTTCTTT
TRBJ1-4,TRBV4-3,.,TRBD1,CASSQNRGTKEKLFF,TGCGCCAGCAGCCAAAACAGGGGGACTAAGGAAAAACTGTTTTTT
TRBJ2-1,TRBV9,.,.,CASSAQENSYNEQFF,TGTGCCAGCAGCGCCCAGGAAAATTCCTACAATGAGCAGTTCTTC
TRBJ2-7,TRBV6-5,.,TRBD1,CASERDSTYEQYF,TGTGCCAGCGAGAGGGACAGTACCTACGAGCAGTACTTC
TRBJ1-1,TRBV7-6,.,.,CASSLVGEDTEAFF,TGTGCCAGCAGCTTAGTGGGGGAGGACACTGAAGCTTTCTTT
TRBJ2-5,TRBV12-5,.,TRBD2,CASGSGLAGTWYQETQYF,TGTGCTAGTGGTTCGGGACTAGCGGGGACTTGGTACCAAGAGACCCAGTACTTC
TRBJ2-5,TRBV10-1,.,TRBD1,CASSEGQGRQETQYF,TGCGCCAGCAGTGAGGGACAGGGACGACAAGAGACCCAGTACTTC
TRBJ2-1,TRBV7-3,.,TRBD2,CASSLASGRYNEQFF,TGTGCCAGCAGCTTAGCTAGCGGGAGATACAATGAGCAGTTCTTC
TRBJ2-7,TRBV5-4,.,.,CASSQRRVNGEYEQYF,TGTGCCAGCAGCCAAAGGCGGGTAAACGGCGAGTACGAGCAGTACTTC
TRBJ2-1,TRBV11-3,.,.,CASSFPRSSYNEQFF,TGTGCCAGCAGCTTCCCCCGGAGCTCCTACAATGAGCAGTTCTTC
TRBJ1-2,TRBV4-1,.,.,CASSLESNYGYTF,TGCGCCAGCAGCTTGGAGAGTAACTATGGCTACACCTTC
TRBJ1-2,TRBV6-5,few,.,CASSPRGAIYGYTF,TGTGCCAGCAGCCCCCGGGGGGCGATCTATGGCTACACCTTC
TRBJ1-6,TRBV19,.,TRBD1,CASSKGQGPSTLHF,TGTGCCAGTAGCAAGGGACAGGGCCCTTCAACCCTCCACTTT
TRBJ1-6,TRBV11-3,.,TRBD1,CASSPRTGDNNSPLHF,TGTGCCAGCAGCCCACGGACAGGGGACAATAATTCACCCCTCCACTTT
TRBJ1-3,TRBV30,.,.,CAGGGTGNTIYF,TGTGCCGGCGGGGGCACAGGAAACACCATATATTTT
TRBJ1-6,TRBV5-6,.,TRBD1,CASSFDRVGSSPLHF,TGTGCCAGCAGCTTCGACAGGGTAGGAAGTTCACCCCTCCACTTT
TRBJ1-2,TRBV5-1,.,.,CASSLTGTPFYGYTF,TGCGCCAGCAGCTTGACCGGGACTCCTTTTTATGGCTACACCTTC
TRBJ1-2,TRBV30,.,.,CAWSRAGTGYTF,TGTGCCTGGAGTCGTGCGGGTACGGGCTACACCTTC
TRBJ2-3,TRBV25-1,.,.,CASSGRDTQYF,TGTGCCAGCAGTGGTCGAGATACGCAGTATTTT
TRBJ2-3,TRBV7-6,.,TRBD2,CASSLYLAGGTDTQYF,TGTGCCAGCAGCTTATACCTAGCGGGGGGCACAGATACGCAGTATTTT
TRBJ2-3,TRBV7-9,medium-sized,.,CASSLQGGRTDTQYF,TGTGCCAGCAGCTTACAGGGGGGTAGGACAGATACGCAGTATTTT
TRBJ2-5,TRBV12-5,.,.,CASGFKETQYF,TGTGCTAGTGGTTTTAAAGAGACCCAGTACTTC
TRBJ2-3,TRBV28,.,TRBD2,CASSLWAGGDTDTQYF,TGTGCCAGCAGTTTATGGGCCGGGGGGGACACAGATACGCAGTATTTT
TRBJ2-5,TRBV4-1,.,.,CASSVGLQETQYF,TGCGCCAGCAGCGTGGGGCTGCAAGAGACCCAGTACTTC
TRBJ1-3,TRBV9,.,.,CASSEQVSGNTIYF,TGTGCCAGCAGCGAACAGGTCTCTGGAAACACCATATATTTT
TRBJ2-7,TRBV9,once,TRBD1,CASSVTGTGSYEQYF,TGTGCCAGCAGCGTAACCGGGACAGGGTCCTACGAGCAGTACTTC
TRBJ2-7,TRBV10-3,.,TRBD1,CAISETLAGQGEYEQYF,TGTGCCATCAGTGAGACCCTGGCGGGACAGGGGGAATACGAGCAGTACTTC
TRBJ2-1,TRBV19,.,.,CASSIAGRYNEQFF,TGTGCCAGTAGTATAGCCGGCAGGTACAATGAGCAGTTCTTC
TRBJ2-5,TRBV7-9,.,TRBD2,CASSPLGLAGGRETQYF,TGTGCCAGCAGCCCCCTCGGACTAGCGGGGGGGCGTGAGACCCAGTACTTC
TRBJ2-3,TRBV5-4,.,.,CASSTPTGRSTDTQYF,TGTGCCAGCAGCACCCCGACAGGCCGGAGTACAGATACGCAGTATTTT
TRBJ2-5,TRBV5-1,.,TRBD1,CASSRTGARETQYF,TGCGCCAGCAGCAGGACAGGCGCCCGGGAGACCCAGTACTTC
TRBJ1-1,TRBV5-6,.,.,CASSFGRGNTEAFF,TGTGCCAGCAGCTTCGGGAGGGGGAACACTGAAGCTTTCTTT
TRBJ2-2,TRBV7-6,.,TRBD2,CASSVGLAGGRTGELFF,TGTGCCAGCAGCGTGGGACTAGCGGGGGGGCGCACCGGGGAGCTGTTTTTT
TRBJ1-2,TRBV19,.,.,CASSHTGTPSNYGYTF,TGTGCCAGTAGTCATACCGGGACACCGTCTAACTATGGCTACACCTTC
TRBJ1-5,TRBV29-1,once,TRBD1,CSVGQGVGQPQHF,TGCAGCGTTGGTCAGGGGGTCGGTCAGCCCCAGCATTTT
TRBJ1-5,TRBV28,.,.,CASSPGGTYSNQPQHF,TGTGCCAGCAGTCCCGGCGGGACTTATAGCAATCAGCCCCAGCATTTT
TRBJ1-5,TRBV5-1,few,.,CASSLGGMEGQPQHF,TGCGCCAGCAGCTTGGGAGGGATGGAAGGTCAGCCCCAGCATTTT
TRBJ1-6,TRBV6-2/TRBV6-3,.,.,CASSLSTAGDFWPLHF,TGTGCCAGCAGTCTCAGCACGGCCGGGGATTTCTGGCCCCTCCACTTT
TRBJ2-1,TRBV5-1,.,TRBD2,CASSAGTSGYNEQFF,TGCGCCAGCAGCGCGGGGACTAGCGGGTACAATGAGCAGTTCTTC
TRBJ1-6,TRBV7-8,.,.,CASRSSSYNSPLHF,TGTGCCAGTAGAAGTAGCTCCTATAATTCACCCCTCCACTTT
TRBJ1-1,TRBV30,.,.,CAWSVDGLWRAEAFF,TGTGCCTGGAGTGTGGATGGACTCTGGAGGGCTGAAGCTTTCTTT
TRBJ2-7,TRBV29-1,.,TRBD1,CSVASAGTGPSEQYF,TGCAGCGTCGCCTCGGCCGGGACAGGGCCTTCGGAGCAGTACTTC
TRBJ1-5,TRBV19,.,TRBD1,CASSFDRVPTGPQHF,TGTGCCAGTAGTTTCGACAGGGTACCCACAGGGCCCCAGCATTTT